This T cell receptor (beta chain) was found in a study of monozygotic twins with inflammatory bowel disease. The study, taken as a whole, reports: Inverse Simpson values showed less TCRbeta diversity in IBD patients than in their healthy co-twins.

Amplification used two nested PCRs: 15 to 20 cycles, then 9 cycles, on TCRalpha/TCRbeta cDNA. Using the 5' RACE reads, TCRdb records one entry per CDR3 protein without DNA. The sample shows around 370,000 distinct CDR3 sequences, and around 2.6% sits with its ten largest clones. Worth noting for this clonotype: No antigen is known for it.

Sequenced sample: blood. The sequence came from a human donor with ulcerative colitis or Crohn's disease, or a healthy co-twin of an affected twin (not recorded which).

The CDR3 here is CASPVNQPQHF. The chain has TRBV7-4 and TRBJ1-5. Germline CDR1 SGHVT, CDR2 SQSDAQ. The CDR3 consists of 11 residues.